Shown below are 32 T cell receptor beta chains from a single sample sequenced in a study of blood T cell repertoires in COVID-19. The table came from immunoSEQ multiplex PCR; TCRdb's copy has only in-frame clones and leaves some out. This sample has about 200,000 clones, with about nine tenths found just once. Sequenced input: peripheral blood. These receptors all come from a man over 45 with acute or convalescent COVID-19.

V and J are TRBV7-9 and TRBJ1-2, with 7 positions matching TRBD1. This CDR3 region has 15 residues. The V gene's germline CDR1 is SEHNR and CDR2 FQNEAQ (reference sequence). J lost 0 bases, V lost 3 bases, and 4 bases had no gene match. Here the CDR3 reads CASSFGTVANYGYTF. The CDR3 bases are TGTGCCAGCAGCTTCGGGACAGTAGCTAACTATGGCTACACCTTC.

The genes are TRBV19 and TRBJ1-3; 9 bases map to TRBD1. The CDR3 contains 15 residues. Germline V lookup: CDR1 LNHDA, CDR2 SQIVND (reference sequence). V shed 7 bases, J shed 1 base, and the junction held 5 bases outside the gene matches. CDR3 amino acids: CASTPGQGSGNTIYF. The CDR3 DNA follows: TGTGCCAGTACGCCGGGACAGGGATCTGGAAACACCATATATTTT.

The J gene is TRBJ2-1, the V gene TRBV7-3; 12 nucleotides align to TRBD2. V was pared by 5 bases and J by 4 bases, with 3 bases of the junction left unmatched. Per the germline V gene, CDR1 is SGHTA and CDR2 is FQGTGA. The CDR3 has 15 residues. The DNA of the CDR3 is TGTGCCAGCAGCAGACTAGCGGGAGCGTACAATGAGCAGTTCTTC. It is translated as CASSRLAGAYNEQFF.

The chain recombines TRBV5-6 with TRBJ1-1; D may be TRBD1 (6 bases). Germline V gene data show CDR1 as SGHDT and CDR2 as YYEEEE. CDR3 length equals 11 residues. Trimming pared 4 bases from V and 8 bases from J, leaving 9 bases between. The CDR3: CASSRGAEAFF. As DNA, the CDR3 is TGTGCCAGCAGCCGGGGGGCAGAAGCTTTCTTT.

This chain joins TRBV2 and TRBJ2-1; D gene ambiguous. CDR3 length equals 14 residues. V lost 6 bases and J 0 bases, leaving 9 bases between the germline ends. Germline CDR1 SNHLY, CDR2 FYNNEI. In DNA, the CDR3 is TGTGCCAGCAGCGGTCTAAGCTCCTACAATGAGCAGTTCTTC. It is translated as CASSGLSSYNEQFF.

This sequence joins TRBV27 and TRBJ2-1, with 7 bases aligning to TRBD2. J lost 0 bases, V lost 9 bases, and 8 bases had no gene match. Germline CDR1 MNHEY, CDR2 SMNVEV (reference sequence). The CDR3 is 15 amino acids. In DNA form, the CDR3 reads TGTGCCAGTCGCTGGGGGGGGAGCTCCTACAATGAGCAGTTCTTC. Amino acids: CASRWGGSSYNEQFF.

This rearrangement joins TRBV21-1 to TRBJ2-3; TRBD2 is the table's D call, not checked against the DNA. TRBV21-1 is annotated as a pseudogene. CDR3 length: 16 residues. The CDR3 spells CASSKGAGGVTDTQYF. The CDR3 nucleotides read TGTGCCAGCAGCAAAGGAGCGGGGGGAGTCACAGATACGCAGTATTTT.

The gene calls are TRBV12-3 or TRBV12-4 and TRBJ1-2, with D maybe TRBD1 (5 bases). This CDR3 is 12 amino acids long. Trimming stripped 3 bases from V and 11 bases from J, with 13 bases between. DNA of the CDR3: TGTGCCAGCAGTTTGAACAGTAGGGGTTACACCTTC. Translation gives CASSLNSRGYTF.

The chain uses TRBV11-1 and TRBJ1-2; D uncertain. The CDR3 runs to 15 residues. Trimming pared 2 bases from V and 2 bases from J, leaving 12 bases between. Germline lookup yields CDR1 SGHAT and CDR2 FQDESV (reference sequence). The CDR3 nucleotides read TGTGCCAGCAGCTTACTACCGGAGTTGAACTATGGCTACACCTTC. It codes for CASSLLPELNYGYTF.

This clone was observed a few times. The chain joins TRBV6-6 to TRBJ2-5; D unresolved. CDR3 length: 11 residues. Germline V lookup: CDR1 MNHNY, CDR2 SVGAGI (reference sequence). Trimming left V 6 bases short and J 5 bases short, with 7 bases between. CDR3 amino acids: CASRSVETQYF. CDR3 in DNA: TGTGCCAGCAGATCCGTCGAGACCCAGTACTTC.

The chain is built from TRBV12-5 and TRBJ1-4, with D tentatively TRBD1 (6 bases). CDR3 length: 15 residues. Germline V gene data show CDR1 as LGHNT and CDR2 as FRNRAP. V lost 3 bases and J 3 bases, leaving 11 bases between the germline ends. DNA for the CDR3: TGTGCTAGTGGTTTAGGGGACACACCTAATGAAAAACTGTTTTTT. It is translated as CASGLGDTPNEKLFF.

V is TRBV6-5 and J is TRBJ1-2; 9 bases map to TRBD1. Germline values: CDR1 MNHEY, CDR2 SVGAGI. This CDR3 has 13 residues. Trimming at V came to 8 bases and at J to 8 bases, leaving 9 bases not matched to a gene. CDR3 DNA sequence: TGTGCCAGCCTAGGACAGGGGACGTGGGGCTACACCTTC. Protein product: CASLGQGTWGYTF.

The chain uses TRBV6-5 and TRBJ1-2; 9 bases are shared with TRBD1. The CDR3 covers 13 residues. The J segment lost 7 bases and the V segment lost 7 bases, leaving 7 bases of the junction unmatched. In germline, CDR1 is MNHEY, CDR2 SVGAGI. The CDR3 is CASILTGGSGYTF. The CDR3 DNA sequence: TGTGCCAGCATTCTGACAGGGGGTAGTGGCTACACCTTC.

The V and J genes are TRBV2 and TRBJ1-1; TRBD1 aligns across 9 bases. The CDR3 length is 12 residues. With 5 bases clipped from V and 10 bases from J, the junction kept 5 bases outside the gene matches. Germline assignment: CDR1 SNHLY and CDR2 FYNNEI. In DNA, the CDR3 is TGTGCCAGCAGTATCGACAGGGGGAGAGCTTTCTTT. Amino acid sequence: CASSIDRGRAFF.

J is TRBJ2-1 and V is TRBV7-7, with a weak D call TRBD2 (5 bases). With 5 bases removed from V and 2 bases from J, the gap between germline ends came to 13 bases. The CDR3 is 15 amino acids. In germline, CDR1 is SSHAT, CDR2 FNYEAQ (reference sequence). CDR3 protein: CASSKTSEPYNEQFF. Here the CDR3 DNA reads TGTGCCAGCAGCAAAACTAGTGAGCCCTACAATGAGCAGTTCTTC.

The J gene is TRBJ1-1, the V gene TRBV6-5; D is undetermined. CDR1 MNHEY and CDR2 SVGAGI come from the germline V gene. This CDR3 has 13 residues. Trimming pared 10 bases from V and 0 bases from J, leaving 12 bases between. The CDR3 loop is CANAIDLNTEAFF. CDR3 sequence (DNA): TGTGCCAACGCAATCGACTTGAACACTGAAGCTTTCTTT.

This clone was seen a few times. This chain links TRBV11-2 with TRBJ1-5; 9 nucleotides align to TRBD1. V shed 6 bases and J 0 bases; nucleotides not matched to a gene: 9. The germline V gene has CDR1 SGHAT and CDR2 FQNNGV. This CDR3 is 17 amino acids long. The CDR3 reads CASSKGTGPYSNQPQHF. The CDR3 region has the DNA TGTGCCAGCAGTAAGGGGACAGGGCCTTATAGCAATCAGCCCCAGCATTTT. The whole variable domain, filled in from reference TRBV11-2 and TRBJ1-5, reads EAGVAQSPRYKIIEKRQSVAFWCNPISGHATLYWYQQILGQGPKLLIQFQNNGVVDDSQLPKDRFSAERLKGVDSTLKIQPAKLEDSAVYLCASSKGTGPYSNQPQHFGDGTRLSIL.

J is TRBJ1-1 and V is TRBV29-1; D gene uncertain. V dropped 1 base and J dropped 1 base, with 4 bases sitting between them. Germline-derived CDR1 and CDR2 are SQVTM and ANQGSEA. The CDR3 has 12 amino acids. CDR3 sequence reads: CSVEGPNTEAFF. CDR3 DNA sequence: TGCAGCGTTGAAGGGCCGAACACTGAAGCTTTCTTT.

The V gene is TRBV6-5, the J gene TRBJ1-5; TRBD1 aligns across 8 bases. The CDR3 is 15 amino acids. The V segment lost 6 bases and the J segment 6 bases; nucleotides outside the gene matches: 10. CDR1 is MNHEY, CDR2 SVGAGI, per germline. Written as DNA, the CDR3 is TGTGCCAGCAGACGGACAGGGAGGGCGGCTCAGCCCCAGCATTTT. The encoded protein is CASRRTGRAAQPQHF.

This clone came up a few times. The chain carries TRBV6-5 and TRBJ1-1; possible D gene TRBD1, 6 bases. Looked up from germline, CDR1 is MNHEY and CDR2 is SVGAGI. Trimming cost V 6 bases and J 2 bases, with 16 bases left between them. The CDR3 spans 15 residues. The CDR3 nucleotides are TGTGCCAGCAGAAAACAGGGACAAGTCAACACTGAAGCTTTCTTT. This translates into CASRKQGQVNTEAFF.

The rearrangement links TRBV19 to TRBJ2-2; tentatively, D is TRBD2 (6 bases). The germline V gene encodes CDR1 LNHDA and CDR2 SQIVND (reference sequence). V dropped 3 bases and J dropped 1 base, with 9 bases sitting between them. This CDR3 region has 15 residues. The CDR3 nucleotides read TGTGCCAGTAGTATTTCCGGGGGGAACACCGGGGAGCTGTTTTTT. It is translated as CASSISGGNTGELFF.

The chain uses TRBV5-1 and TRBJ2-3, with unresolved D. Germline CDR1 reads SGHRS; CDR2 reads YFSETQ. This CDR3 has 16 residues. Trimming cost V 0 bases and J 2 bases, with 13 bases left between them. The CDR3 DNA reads TGCGCCAGCAGCTTGGTGGCCTCCACCTCCACAGATACGCAGTATTTT. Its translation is CASSLVASTSTDTQYF. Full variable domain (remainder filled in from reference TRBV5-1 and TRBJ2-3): KAGVTQTPRYLIKTRGQQVTLSCSPISGHRSVSWYQQTPGQGLQFLFEYFSETQRNKGNFPGRFSGRQFSNSRSEMNVSTLELGDSALYLCASSLVASTSTDTQYFGPGTRLTVL.

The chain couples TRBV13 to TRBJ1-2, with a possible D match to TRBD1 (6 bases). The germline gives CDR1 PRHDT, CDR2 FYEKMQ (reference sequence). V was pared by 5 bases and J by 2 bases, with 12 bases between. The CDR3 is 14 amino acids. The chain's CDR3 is CASSTGRANYGYTF. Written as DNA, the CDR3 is TGTGCCAGCAGCACAGGGCGAGCCAACTATGGCTACACCTTC.

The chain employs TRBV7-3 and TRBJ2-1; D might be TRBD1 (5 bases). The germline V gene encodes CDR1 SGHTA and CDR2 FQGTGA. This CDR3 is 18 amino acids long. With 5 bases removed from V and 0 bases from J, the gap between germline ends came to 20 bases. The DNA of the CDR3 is TGTGCCAGCAGCCCGATGGGGCCTTCCCGAAGCTCCTACAATGAGCAGTTCTTC. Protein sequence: CASSPMGPSRSSYNEQFF.

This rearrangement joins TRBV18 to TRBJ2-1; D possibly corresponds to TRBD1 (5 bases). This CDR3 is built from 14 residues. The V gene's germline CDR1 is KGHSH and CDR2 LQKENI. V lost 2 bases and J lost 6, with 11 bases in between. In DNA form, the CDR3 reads TGTGCCAGCTCACCAACCCAGGGCTCCAATGAGCAGTTCTTC. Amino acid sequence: CASSPTQGSNEQFF.

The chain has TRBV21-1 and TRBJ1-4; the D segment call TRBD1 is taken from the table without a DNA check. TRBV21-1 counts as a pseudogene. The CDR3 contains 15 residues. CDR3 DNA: TGTGCCAGCAGCAAAGTAAGCCAGGAAGGTGAAAAACTGTTTTTT. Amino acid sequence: CASSKVSQEGEKLFF.

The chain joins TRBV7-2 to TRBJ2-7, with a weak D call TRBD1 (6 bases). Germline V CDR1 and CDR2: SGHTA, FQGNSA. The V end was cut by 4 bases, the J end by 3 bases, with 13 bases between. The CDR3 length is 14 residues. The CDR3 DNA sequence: TGTGCCAGCAGCTCAGTCGGACAGTTCTACGAGCAGTACTTC. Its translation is CASSSVGQFYEQYF.

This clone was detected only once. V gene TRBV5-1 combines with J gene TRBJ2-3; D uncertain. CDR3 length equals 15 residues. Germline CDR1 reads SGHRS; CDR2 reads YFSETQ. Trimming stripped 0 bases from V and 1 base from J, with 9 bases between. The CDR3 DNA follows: TGCGCCAGCAGCTTGGGGCTAGTTGGCACAGATACGCAGTATTTT. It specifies CASSLGLVGTDTQYF.

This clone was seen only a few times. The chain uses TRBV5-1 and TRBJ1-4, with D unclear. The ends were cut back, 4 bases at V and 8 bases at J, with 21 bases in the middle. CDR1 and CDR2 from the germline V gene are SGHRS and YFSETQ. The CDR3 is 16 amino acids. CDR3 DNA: TGCGCCAGCAGCCCCGCCTCGGGGAACGGAAAGGAAAAACTGTTTTTT. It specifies CASSPASGNGKEKLFF.

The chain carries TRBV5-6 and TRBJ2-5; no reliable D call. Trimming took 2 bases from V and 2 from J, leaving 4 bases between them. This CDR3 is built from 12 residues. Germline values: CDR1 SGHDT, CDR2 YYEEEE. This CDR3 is CASSLQQETQYF. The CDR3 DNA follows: TGTGCCAGCAGCTTACAGCAAGAGACCCAGTACTTC.

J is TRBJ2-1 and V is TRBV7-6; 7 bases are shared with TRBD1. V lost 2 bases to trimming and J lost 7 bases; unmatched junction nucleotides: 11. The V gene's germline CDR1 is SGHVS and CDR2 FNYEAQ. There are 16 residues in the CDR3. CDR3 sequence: CASSLRQGQQRNEQFF. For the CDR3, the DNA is TGTGCCAGCAGCTTACGCCAGGGACAGCAGAGAAATGAGCAGTTCTTC. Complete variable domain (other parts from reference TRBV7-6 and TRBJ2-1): GAGVSQSPRYKVTKRGQDVALRCDPISGHVSLYWYRQALGQGPEFLTYFNYEAQQDKSGLPNDRFSAERPEGSISTLTIQRTEQRDSAMYRCASSLRQGQQRNEQFFGPGTRLTVL.

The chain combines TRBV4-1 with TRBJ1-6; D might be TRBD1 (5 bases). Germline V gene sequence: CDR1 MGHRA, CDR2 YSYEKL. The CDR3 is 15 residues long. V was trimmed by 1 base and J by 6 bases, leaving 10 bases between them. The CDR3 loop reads CASSQGPGINSPLHF. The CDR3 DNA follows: TGCGCCAGCAGCCAAGGCCCAGGGATTAATTCACCCCTCCACTTT.